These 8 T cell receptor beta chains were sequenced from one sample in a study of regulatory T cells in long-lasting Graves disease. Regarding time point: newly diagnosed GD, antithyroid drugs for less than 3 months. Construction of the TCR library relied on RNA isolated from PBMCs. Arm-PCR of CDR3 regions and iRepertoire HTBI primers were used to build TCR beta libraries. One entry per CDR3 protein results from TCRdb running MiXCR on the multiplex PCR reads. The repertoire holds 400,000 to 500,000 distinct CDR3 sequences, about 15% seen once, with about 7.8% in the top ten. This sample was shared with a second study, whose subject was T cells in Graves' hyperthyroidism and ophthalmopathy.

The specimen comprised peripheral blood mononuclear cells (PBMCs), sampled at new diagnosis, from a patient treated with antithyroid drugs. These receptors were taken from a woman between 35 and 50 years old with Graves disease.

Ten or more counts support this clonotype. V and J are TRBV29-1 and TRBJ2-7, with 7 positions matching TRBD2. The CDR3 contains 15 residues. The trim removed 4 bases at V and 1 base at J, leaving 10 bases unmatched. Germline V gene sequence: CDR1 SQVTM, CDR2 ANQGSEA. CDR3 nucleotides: TGCAGCGTTGTGCCCGGGACTAAGTCATCCTACGAGCAGTACTTC. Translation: CSVVPGTKSSYEQYF.

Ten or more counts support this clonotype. The CDR3 DNA reads TGTGCCAGCGAAAGAGGGCGGGAGACCCAGTACTTC. It specifies CASERGRETQYF. The rearrangement joins TRBV7-9 to TRBJ2-5; D may be TRBD2 (5 bases). There are 12 residues in the CDR3. V lost 8 bases to trimming and J lost 5 bases, with 12 bases between them. Germline CDR1 reads SEHNR; CDR2 reads FQNEAQ (reference sequence).

CDR3 DNA: TGTGCCTGGAGTGTCCTACTAGCGGGAGGGCCGAATGAGCAGTTCTTC. Protein product: CAWSVLLAGGPNEQFF. V usage is TRBV30 and J usage is TRBJ2-1, with TRBD2 matching 13 bases. Per germline, CDR1 GTSNPN and CDR2 SVGIG (reference sequence). V lost 0 bases to trimming and J lost 7 bases; unmatched junction nucleotides: 6. The CDR3 is 16 residues long.

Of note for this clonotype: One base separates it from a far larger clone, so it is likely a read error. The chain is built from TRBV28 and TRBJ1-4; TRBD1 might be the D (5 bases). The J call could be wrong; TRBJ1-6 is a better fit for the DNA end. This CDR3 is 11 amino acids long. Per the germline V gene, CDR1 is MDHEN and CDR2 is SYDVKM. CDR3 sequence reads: CAGRDNSPLHF. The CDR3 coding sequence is TGTGCCGGCAGGGATAATTCACCCCTCCACTTT.

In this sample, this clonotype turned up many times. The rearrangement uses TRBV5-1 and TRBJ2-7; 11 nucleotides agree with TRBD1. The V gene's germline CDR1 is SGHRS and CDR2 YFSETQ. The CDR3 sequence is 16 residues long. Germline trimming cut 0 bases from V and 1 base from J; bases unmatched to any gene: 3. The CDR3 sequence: CASSLGGTGGSYEQYF. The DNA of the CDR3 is TGCGCCAGCAGCTTGGGAGGGACAGGGGGTTCCTACGAGCAGTACTTC.

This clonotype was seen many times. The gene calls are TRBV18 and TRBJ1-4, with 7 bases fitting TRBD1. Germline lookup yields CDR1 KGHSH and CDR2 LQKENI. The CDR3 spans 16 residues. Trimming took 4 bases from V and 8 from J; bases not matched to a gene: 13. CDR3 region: CASSRNRDSQTEKLFF. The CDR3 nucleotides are TGTGCCAGCTCACGAAACCGGGACAGCCAAACGGAAAAACTGTTTTTT.

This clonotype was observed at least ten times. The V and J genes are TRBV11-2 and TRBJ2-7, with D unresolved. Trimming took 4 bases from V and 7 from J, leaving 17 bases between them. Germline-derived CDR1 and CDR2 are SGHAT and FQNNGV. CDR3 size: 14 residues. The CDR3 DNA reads TGTGCCAGCAGCTCCCTCCAAGGGCTCGGAGAGCAGTACTTC. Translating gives CASSSLQGLGEQYF.

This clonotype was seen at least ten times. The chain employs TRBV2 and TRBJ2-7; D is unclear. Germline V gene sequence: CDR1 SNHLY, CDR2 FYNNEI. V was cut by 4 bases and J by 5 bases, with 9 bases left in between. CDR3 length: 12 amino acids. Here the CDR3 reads CASSVKGHEQYF. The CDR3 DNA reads TGTGCCAGCAGTGTGAAAGGCCACGAGCAGTACTTC.